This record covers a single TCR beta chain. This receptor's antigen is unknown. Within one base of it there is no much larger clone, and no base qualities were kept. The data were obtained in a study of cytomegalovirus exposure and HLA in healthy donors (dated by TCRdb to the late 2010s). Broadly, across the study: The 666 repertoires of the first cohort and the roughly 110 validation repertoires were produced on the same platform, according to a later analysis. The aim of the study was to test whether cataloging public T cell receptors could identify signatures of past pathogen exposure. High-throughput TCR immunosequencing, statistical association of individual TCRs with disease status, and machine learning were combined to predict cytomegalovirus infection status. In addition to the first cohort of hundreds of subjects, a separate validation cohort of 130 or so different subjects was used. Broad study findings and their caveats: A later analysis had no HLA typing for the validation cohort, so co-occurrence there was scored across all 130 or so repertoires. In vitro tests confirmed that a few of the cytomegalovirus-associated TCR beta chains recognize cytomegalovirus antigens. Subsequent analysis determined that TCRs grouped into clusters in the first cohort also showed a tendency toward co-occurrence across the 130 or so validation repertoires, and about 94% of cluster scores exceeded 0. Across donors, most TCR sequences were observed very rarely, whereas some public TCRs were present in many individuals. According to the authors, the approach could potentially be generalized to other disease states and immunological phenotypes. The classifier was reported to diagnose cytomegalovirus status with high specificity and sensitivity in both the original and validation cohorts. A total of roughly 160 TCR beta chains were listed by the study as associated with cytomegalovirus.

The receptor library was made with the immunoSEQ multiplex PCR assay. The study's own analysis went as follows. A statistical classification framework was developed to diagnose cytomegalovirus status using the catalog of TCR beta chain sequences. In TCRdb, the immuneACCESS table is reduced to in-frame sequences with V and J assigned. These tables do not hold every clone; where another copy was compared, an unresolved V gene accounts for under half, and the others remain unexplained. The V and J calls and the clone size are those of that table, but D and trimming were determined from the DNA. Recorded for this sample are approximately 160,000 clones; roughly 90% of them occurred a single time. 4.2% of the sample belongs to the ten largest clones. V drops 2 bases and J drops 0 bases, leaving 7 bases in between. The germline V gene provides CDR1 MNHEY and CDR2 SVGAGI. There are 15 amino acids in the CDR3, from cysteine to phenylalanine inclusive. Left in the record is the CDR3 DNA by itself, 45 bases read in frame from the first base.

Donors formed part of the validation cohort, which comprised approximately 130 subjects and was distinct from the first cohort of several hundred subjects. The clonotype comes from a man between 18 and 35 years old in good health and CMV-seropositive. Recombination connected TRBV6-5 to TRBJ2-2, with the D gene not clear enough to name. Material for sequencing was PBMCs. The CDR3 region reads CASSYGQTNTGELFF. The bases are TGTGCCAGCAGTTACGGTCAGACGAACACCGGGGAGCTGTTTTTT.